The sequence of this TCR beta chain was determined in a study of blood T cell repertoires in COVID-19. The CDR3 spans 14 residues. The germline V gene encodes CDR1 LNHNV and CDR2 YYDKDF (reference sequence). V was clipped by 3 bases and J by 3 bases; unmatched bases: 5. TCRdb's table, derived via immunoSEQ multiplex PCR, lists solely in-frame clones and lacks some. The sample has around 310,000 clones; almost 90% are singletons. The origin of this receptor is a woman aged 40-49 years with COVID-19, enrolled during active disease. The chain is built from TRBV15 and TRBJ2-7; 7 bases line up with TRBD1. The specimen sequenced was peripheral blood. The CDR3 DNA reads as TGTGCCACCAGCAGCCGGGACAGACTCTACGAGCAGTACTTC. This encodes CATSSRDRLYEQYF.